This T cell receptor beta chain came from a study of Graves' ophthalmopathy and Graves' hyperthyroidism. General observations from the study: Blood also held most thyroid clonotypes expanded above 0.001 frequency.

Hyperthyroidism patients, all newly diagnosed, had under 2 months' duration and ages of 18 to 65. As concerns this clonotype: Its target is not known.

Beta-chain TCR CDR3 regions were amplified from RNA transcripts. First-round RT-PCR with HTBI primers preceded a second-round multiplex PCR. MiXCR, applied by TCRdb to the multiplex PCR reads, yields one record per CDR3 protein. The profile covers around 1,200,000 distinct CDR3 sequences, with less than 45% appearing a single time and around 10% taken by the ten largest. Trimming took 8 bases from V and 3 from J, leaving 22 bases between them. The CDR3 totals 16 residues. This sequence originates from an adult man with Graves' hyperthyroidism. Sequenced: peripheral blood or thyroid tissue (not recorded which). This sequence joins TRBV12-3 or TRBV12-4 and TRBJ1-1; D remains unclear. CDR3 sequence reads: CASGTGPSTPHTEAFF. The CDR3, as DNA: TGTGCCAGCGGAACCGGCCCATCGACACCCCACACTGAAGCTTTCTTT.